Included here is one TCR beta chain sequence, with context. Its ends do not fully match the called genes, so a read error is possible. The second PCR ran about 6 to 12 cycles with a sample-barcoded 5' primer and J-beta primers. Every single cDNA molecule received a tag from a template-switch adaptor with 12 random nucleotides. TCRdb redid the calling of the 5' RACE reads with MiXCR, one entry per CDR3 protein. Among 500,000 to 700,000 distinct CDR3 sequences, about 30% were seen once, and the ten largest hold about a sixth. The data originate from a study of blood T cells in healthy people across ages. From germline, CDR1 is LGHDT and CDR2 YNNKEL (reference sequence). The CDR3 is 17 residues long.

The sample comprised blood. This chain links TRBV3-1 with TRBJ2-3; 12 bases match TRBD2. The sequence came from a woman over 75 in good health. The CDR3 DNA follows: TGTACCAGAAGCCTCAGACTAGCGGGGGCCTCCACAGATACGCAGTATTTT. Protein: CTRSLRLAGASTDTQYF.